This T cell receptor beta chain was identified in a study of T cells after somatic rescue of genetic block (dated by TCRdb to about 2020). Describing the broader study: The study assessed how robust, over the long term, a T-cell system was when the system had developed through somatic rescue of a genetic block in T-cell development.

Remarks on this clone: Its antigen is still unknown. Base qualities are not provided; no much larger clone lies one nucleotide away.

The germline V gene sets CDR1 to SGHDT and CDR2 to YYEEEE. V ends up 0 bases short and J 5 bases short, with an unmatched junction base count of 12. Reading from cysteine to phenylalanine, the CDR3 counts 18 amino acids. CDR3 DNA only is kept here, 54 bases in frame from base 1. The library relied on the immunoSEQ multiplex PCR assay. Here the immuneACCESS table is served through TCRdb, limited to in-frame sequences with V and J called. Missing clones are a known gap in these copies; in checked studies unresolved V genes cover under half, and the rest lacks a known reason. Across this sample there are approximately 58,000 clones, with around 96% seen only once. The ten biggest clones cover roughly 0.077% of the sample.

The sequencing sample was made of peripheral blood mononuclear cells (PBMCs). Recombination linked TRBV5-6 to TRBJ2-5; TRBD2 matches 11 bases in the middle. The sequence came from a child younger than two. The CDR3 protein: CASSLGMGWLAGGETQYF. The nucleotide sequence is TGTGCCAGCAGCTTGGGAATGGGCTGGCTAGCGGGAGGTGAGACCCAGTACTTC.